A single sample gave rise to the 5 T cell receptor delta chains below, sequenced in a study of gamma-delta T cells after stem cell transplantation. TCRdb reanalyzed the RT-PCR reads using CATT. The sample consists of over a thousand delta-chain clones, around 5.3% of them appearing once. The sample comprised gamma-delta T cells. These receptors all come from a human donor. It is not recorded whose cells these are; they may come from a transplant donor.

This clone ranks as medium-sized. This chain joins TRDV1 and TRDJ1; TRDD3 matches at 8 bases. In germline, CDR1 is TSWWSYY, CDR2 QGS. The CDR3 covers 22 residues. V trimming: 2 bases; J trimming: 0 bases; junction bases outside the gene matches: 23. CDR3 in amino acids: CALGEIQRRILGGRWDTDKLIF. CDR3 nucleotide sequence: TGTGCTCTTGGGGAAATCCAGAGACGAATACTGGGGGGACGGTGGGACACCGATAAACTCATCTTT.

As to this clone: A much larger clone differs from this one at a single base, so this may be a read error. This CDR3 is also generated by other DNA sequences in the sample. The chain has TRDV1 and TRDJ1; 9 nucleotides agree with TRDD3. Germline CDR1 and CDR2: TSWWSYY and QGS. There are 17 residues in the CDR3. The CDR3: CALGEPCSPWGIGKLIF. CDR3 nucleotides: TGTGCTCTTGGGGAACCCTGCTCGCCATGGGGGATAGGTAAACTCATCTTC.

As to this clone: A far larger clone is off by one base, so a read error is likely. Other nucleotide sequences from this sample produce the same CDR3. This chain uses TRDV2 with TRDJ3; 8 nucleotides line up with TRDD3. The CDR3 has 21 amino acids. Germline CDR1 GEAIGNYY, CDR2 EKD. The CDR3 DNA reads TGTGCCTGCGACACCGTCGGCTTACTGGGGGTGAACTCCTGGGACACCCGACAGATGTTTTTC. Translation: CACDTVGLLGVNSWDTRQMFF.

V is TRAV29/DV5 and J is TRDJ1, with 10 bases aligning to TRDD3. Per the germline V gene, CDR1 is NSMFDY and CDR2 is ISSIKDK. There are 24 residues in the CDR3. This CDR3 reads CSVMVVRQDWGIPSRLQYTDKLIF. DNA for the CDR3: TGTTCCGTAATGGTTGTTCGGCAGGATTGGGGGATACCATCAAGGCTCCAGTACACCGATAAACTCATCTTT.

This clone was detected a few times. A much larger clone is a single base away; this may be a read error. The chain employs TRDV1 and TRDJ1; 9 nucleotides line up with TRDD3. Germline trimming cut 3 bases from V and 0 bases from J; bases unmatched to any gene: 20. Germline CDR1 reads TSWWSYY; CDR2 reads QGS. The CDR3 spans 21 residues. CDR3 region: CALGEVAPHVLGDPNTDKLIF. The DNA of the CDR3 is TGTGCTCTTGGGGAGGTCGCTCCCCACGTACTGGGGGACCCTAACACCGATAAACTCATCTTT.